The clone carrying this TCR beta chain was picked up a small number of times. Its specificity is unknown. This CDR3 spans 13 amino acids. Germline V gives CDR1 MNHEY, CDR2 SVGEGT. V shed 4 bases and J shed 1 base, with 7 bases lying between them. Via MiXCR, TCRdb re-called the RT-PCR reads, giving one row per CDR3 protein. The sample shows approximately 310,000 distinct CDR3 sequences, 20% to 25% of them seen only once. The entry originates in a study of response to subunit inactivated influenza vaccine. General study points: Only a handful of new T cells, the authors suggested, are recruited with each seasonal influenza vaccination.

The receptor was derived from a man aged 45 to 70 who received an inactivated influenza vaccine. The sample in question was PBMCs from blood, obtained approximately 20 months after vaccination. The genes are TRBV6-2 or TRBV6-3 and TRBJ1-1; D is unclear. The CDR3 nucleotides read TGTGCCAGCAGTTTCGGGAAGAACACTGAAGCTTTCTTT. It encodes CASSFGKNTEAFF.